This paragraph covers one T cell receptor beta chain sequence. The antigen is undetermined. Some clones are missing from TCRdb's copy, which holds only in-frame ones; the method was immunoSEQ multiplex PCR. There are approximately 77,000 clones in the sample; more than 60% occur only once, and about 20% lies in the top ten. These data belong to a study of radiotherapy plus CTLA-4 blockade in lung cancer. Study-wide points: Reports state that early shifts in blood T cell clones, with interferon-beta, best predicted response. Tumor-origin TCR clones grew in blood after radiotherapy plus ipilimumab.

The V end lost 4 bases, the J end lost 8 bases, and 17 bases lay between the germline ends. This CDR3 is built from 15 residues. Germline CDR1 and CDR2: MNHEY and SVGAGI. Sequences were derived from peripheral blood, sampled from a patient treated with radiotherapy plus ipilimumab. This TCR was sampled from a human donor with non-small cell lung cancer whose response to radiotherapy plus ipilimumab could not be evaluated. Some clones in this sample may be carry-over from other donors' samples. The chain employs TRBV6-5 and TRBJ1-4; D unclear. The CDR3 nucleotides read TGTGCCAGCAGTTCGGTCGGAGAGGGATTGGAAAAACTGTTTTTT. This gives the protein CASSSVGEGLEKLFF.